This T cell receptor beta chain was captured by sequencing in a study of blood T cell repertoires in COVID-19. In the authors' workflow: Reference gene primer amplification yielded estimated nucleated cell counts. TCRdb's table, derived via immunoSEQ multiplex PCR, lists solely in-frame clones and lacks some. Clonal size and the V and J genes are those of that table, whereas D and trimming came from the DNA. The repertoire holds more than 150,000 clones, roughly 82% seen once, with 10% to 15% in the top ten. Trimming at V came to 4 bases and at J to 2 bases, leaving 8 bases not matched to a gene. This CDR3 has 17 residues. The germline gives CDR1 MNHEY, CDR2 SMNVEV (reference sequence).

The TCR was taken from a middle-aged man who had recovered from COVID-19. The sample consisted of PBMCs or T cells enriched from blood (not recorded which). The V gene is TRBV27, the J gene TRBJ2-3; 11 bases fit TRBD2. The chain's CDR3 is CASSSSRLAGYTDTQYF. The CDR3 region has the DNA TGTGCCAGCAGTTCAAGCCGACTAGCGGGATACACAGATACGCAGTATTTT.